These 28 T cell receptor beta chains share one sample of origin, sequenced in a study of blood T cell repertoires in COVID-19. Some clones are missing from TCRdb's copy, which holds only in-frame ones; the method was immunoSEQ multiplex PCR. The repertoire consists of 130,000 to 150,000 clones, with more than 75% occurring once and the leading ten covering approximately 2.5%. Sequenced input: peripheral blood. The receptors derive from a human donor with acute or convalescent COVID-19. The donor label of this sample is uncertain.

Only a few counts were recorded for this clone. The genes are TRBV5-5 and TRBJ1-5; TRBD1 matches 7 bases. This CDR3 comprises 14 residues. Germline V CDR1 and CDR2: SGHKS, YYEKEE (reference sequence). The ends lost 4 bases at V and 3 bases at J; junction bases unmatched: 4. The CDR3 DNA is TGTGCCAGCAGCGAGACAGGGTACAATCAGCCCCAGCATTTT. It codes for CASSETGYNQPQHF.

V gene TRBV5-1 combines with J gene TRBJ2-1; possibly TRBD1 for D (6 bases). The germline CDR1 and CDR2 sequences are SGHRS and YFSETQ. This CDR3 has 17 amino acids. The V end was cut by 0 bases, the J end by 0 bases, with 13 bases between. CDR3 amino acids: CASSLGGLYSSYNEQFF. The CDR3 DNA reads TGCGCCAGCAGCTTGGGGGGGCTCTACAGCTCCTACAATGAGCAGTTCTTC.

The chain combines TRBV7-3 with TRBJ1-2; 7 nucleotides match TRBD1. The CDR3 is 14 amino acids. CDR1 is SGHTA, CDR2 FQGTGA, per germline. With V trimmed by 6 bases and J by 5 bases, 9 bases remained unmatched. The CDR3 sequence: CASRGTEQLYGYTF. Written as DNA, the CDR3 is TGTGCCAGCAGGGGGACAGAGCAACTTTATGGCTACACCTTC.

The gene calls are TRBV7-6 and TRBJ1-1; tentative D call: TRBD1 (6 bases). There are 16 residues in the CDR3. From germline, CDR1 is SGHVS and CDR2 FNYEAQ. Between the trimmed V and J ends, which lost 7 bases and 5 bases, there was a span of 23 bases. In DNA form, the CDR3 reads TGTGCCAGCACCCTATGGTCAGGGGCCTTGGGGACTGAAGCTTTCTTT. It is translated as CASTLWSGALGTEAFF.

V gene TRBV5-1 combines with J gene TRBJ2-3; a weak D match, TRBD1 (5 bases). Germline V gene data show CDR1 as SGHRS and CDR2 as YFSETQ. CDR3 size: 15 residues. V was shortened by 0 bases and J by 2 bases, with 10 bases between the two germline ends. As DNA, the CDR3 is TGCGCCAGCAGCTTGGGGGGCACCTTCACAGATACGCAGTATTTT. Translated, it gives CASSLGGTFTDTQYF. The full variable domain, in which reference TRBV5-1 and TRBJ2-3 provide the parts outside the CDR3, is KAGVTQTPRYLIKTRGQQVTLSCSPISGHRSVSWYQQTPGQGLQFLFEYFSETQRNKGNFPGRFSGRQFSNSRSEMNVSTLELGDSALYLCASSLGGTFTDTQYFGPGTRLTVL.

The chain combines TRBV27 with TRBJ2-4, with TRBD1 as a possible D gene (5 bases). CDR3 length: 18 residues. Germline V gene lookup returns CDR1 MNHEY and CDR2 SMNVEV (reference sequence). V was shortened by 4 bases and J by 4 bases, with 23 bases between the two germline ends. The CDR3 protein is CASSSSSGHTPQKNIQYF. The CDR3 nucleotides are TGTGCCAGCAGTTCCAGTTCCGGACACACTCCTCAAAAAAACATTCAGTACTTC.

This clone was seen a few times. The J gene is TRBJ2-1, the V gene TRBV7-2; D remains ambiguous. Trimming cost V 6 bases and J 4 bases, with 16 bases left between them. The CDR3 length is 15 residues. The germline gives CDR1 SGHTA, CDR2 FQGNSA. CDR3 sequence: CASRYDDFSYNEQFF. The DNA for the CDR3 is TGTGCCAGCAGATATGACGACTTCTCTTACAATGAGCAGTTCTTC.

The chain combines TRBV12-3 or TRBV12-4 with TRBJ2-5, with D perhaps matching TRBD2 (6 bases). Trimming took 3 bases from V and 4 from J, leaving 9 bases between them. This CDR3 is 13 amino acids long. The CDR3 sequence is CASSFAEGETQYF. The CDR3, as DNA: TGTGCCAGCAGTTTCGCGGAGGGAGAGACCCAGTACTTC.

This clone occurred a few times. The chain recombines TRBV7-8 with TRBJ1-3; 7 bases line up with TRBD1. The CDR3 runs to 19 residues. The ends lost 6 bases at V and 1 base at J; junction bases unmatched: 18. The germline V gene has CDR1 SGHVS and CDR2 FQNEAQ. CDR3 loop: CASSLHPTGTKSSGNTIYF. The CDR3 coding sequence is TGTGCCAGCAGTCTACACCCGACAGGGACGAAGTCGTCTGGAAACACCATATATTTT. Combining the CDR3 with reference TRBV7-8 and TRBJ1-3 gives the whole variable domain GAGVSQSPRYKVAKRGQDVALRCDPISGHVSLFWYQQALGQGPEFLTYFQNEAQLDKSGLPSDRFFAERPEGSVSTLKIQRTQQEDSAVYLCASSLHPTGTKSSGNTIYFGEGSWLTVV.

V usage is TRBV7-2 and J usage is TRBJ1-6; D remains unclear. V dropped 2 bases and J dropped 8 bases, with 10 bases sitting between them. The CDR3 runs to 14 residues. Germline V gives CDR1 SGHTA, CDR2 FQGNSA. The CDR3 loop is CASSLLGDDSPLHF. DNA for the CDR3: TGTGCCAGCAGCTTACTAGGAGACGATTCACCCCTCCACTTT.

DNA for the CDR3: TGTGCCAGCAGCGTATGGGCAGCGAACACCGGGGAGCTGTTTTTT. It translates to CASSVWAANTGELFF. The J gene is TRBJ2-2, the V gene TRBV9; D is unclear. CDR1 and CDR2 from the germline V gene are SGDLS and YYNGEE. The CDR3 spans 15 residues. The V end was cut by 1 base, the J end by 0 bases, with 7 bases between.

This clone was recorded once. The rearrangement links TRBV7-2 to TRBJ2-7; TRBD1 matches at 7 bases. Germline V gives CDR1 SGHTA, CDR2 FQGNSA. V trimming: 4 bases; J trimming: 2 bases; junction bases outside the gene matches: 8. CDR3 length: 15 residues. The CDR3 loop reads CASSSLGTVPYEQYF. The CDR3 DNA sequence: TGTGCCAGCAGCTCACTTGGGACAGTGCCCTACGAGCAGTACTTC.

This clone was counted a few times. This rearrangement joins TRBV11-1 to TRBJ1-2; 8 bases fit TRBD1. CDR1 is SGHAT and CDR2 is FQDESV in the germline V gene (reference sequence). The J segment lost 7 bases and the V segment lost 5 bases, leaving 9 bases of the junction unmatched. This CDR3 contains 14 residues. CDR3 in amino acids: CASSPDRAGAGYTF. The CDR3 DNA follows: TGTGCCAGCAGCCCGGACAGGGCGGGAGCTGGCTACACCTTC.

V is TRBV3-1 (or the pseudogene TRBV3-2) and J is TRBJ1-1; D is undetermined. The CDR3 is 13 residues long. Germline V gene lookup returns CDR1 LGHDT and CDR2 YNNKEL (reference sequence). V was cut by 8 bases and J by 1 base, with 11 bases left in between. The CDR3 DNA is TGTGCCAGCGCGTCGGGTGGGAACACTGAAGCTTTCTTT. Protein sequence: CASASGGNTEAFF.

This clone was observed a single time. The CDR3, as DNA: TGTGCCAGCAGCCGGGCCCCCACAGGGACAAATTCCGGCGAGCAGTACTTC. Protein: CASSRAPTGTNSGEQYF. The chain employs TRBV9 and TRBJ2-7, with D tentatively TRBD1 (6 bases). The CDR3 consists of 17 residues. Germline values: CDR1 SGDLS, CDR2 YYNGEE. The germline V and J ends were trimmed by 4 bases and 6 bases, with 26 bases remaining between them.

With respect to this clone: At one end, the junction sequence differs from germline, possibly due to a read error. The V call is TRBV7-7, the J call TRBJ2-1; D unclear. Germline CDR1 SSHAT, CDR2 FNYEAQ (reference sequence). The length of the CDR3 is 14 residues. The CDR3 DNA is TGTGCTAGCAGCCTAGTCTTATTTGCGGCTGAGCAGTTCTTC. Translating it yields CASSLVLFAAEQFF. Based on the CDR3 plus reference TRBV7-7 and TRBJ2-1, the full variable domain is GAGVSQSPRYKVTKRGQDVTLRCDPISSHATLYWYQQALGQGPEFLTYFNYEAQPDKSGLPSDRFSAERPEGSISTLTIQRTEQRDSAMYRCASSLVLFAAEQFFGPGTRLTVL.

This clone turned up a few times. V and J are TRBV5-1 and TRBJ2-2; D might be TRBD2 (5 bases). V was cut by 2 bases and J by 4 bases, with 15 bases left in between. The CDR3 contains 16 residues. Germline CDR1 and CDR2: SGHRS and YFSETQ. DNA of the CDR3: TGCGCCAGCAGCTTTGAGGGAGACGGGTTCACCGGGGAGCTGTTTTTT. It specifies CASSFEGDGFTGELFF. Together with reference TRBV5-1 and TRBJ2-2, the CDR3 gives the full variable domain: KAGVTQTPRYLIKTRGQQVTLSCSPISGHRSVSWYQQTPGQGLQFLFEYFSETQRNKGNFPGRFSGRQFSNSRSEMNVSTLELGDSALYLCASSFEGDGFTGELFFGEGSRLTVL.

This clone was counted only a few times. The gene calls are TRBV29-1 and TRBJ1-3; D uncertain. CDR1 is SQVTM, CDR2 ANQGSEA, per germline. CDR3 length: 13 residues. V was cut by 6 bases and J by 0 bases, with 9 bases left in between. CDR3 in amino acids: CSVRAASGNTIYF. In DNA, the CDR3 is TGCAGCGTGCGGGCGGCCTCTGGAAACACCATATATTTT.

The V gene is TRBV7-9, the J gene TRBJ1-3; D not resolved. The CDR3 has 14 residues. Germline V gene data show CDR1 as SEHNR and CDR2 as FQNEAQ (reference sequence). The V end lost 4 bases, the J end lost 2 bases, and 9 bases lay between the germline ends. CDR3: CASSSHPTGNTIYF. The CDR3, as DNA: TGTGCCAGCAGCTCACACCCCACTGGAAACACCATATATTTT.

The V call is TRBV2, the J call TRBJ2-7; TRBD1 matches 10 bases. V was clipped by 4 bases and J by 6 bases; unmatched bases: 0. Germline CDR1 SNHLY, CDR2 FYNNEI. The CDR3 length is 12 residues. The CDR3 reads CASSGTGGEQYF. CDR3 coding DNA: TGTGCCAGCAGTGGGACAGGGGGCGAGCAGTACTTC.

The V call is TRBV3-1 (or the pseudogene TRBV3-2), the J call TRBJ2-7, with 13 bases aligning to TRBD2. The length of the CDR3 is 15 residues. The V and J ends lost 1 base and 7 bases, in that order; junction bases with no gene match: 4. Germline assignment: CDR1 LGHDT and CDR2 YNNKEL (reference sequence). For the CDR3, the DNA is TGTGCCAGCAGCCAAGGACTAGCGGGGGGAGGGGAGCAGTACTTC. Translation: CASSQGLAGGGEQYF.

This CDR3 is CASSEWTGGGPTF. DNA for the CDR3: TGTGCCAGCAGCGAATGGACAGGGGGTGGCCCCACCTTC. The chain recombines TRBV7-8 with TRBJ1-2, with 10 bases lining up with TRBD1. Germline V lookup: CDR1 SGHVS, CDR2 FQNEAQ. This CDR3 has 13 amino acids. V was pared by 5 bases and J by 13 bases, with 10 bases of the junction left unmatched.

The chain links TRBV27 to TRBJ2-5; a weak D match, TRBD2 (5 bases). V was trimmed by 6 bases and J by 5 bases, leaving 16 bases between them. CDR3 length: 14 residues. Germline CDR1 reads MNHEY; CDR2 reads SMNVEV (reference sequence). The CDR3 is CASSRSGVRETQYF. CDR3 sequence (DNA): TGTGCCAGCAGCAGGTCCGGGGTTCGGGAGACCCAGTACTTC.

This chain uses TRBV7-6 with TRBJ1-5; 10 nucleotides match TRBD1. Trimming removed 5 bases from V and 5 bases from J; junction bases left unmatched: 6. Per the germline V gene, CDR1 is SGHVS and CDR2 is FNYEAQ. The CDR3 is 15 residues long. Written as DNA, the CDR3 is TGTGCCAGCAGCCCCGGGACAGGGGTGGATCAGCCCCAGCATTTT. As protein: CASSPGTGVDQPQHF. Supplemented by reference TRBV7-6 and TRBJ1-5, the full variable domain reads GAGVSQSPRYKVTKRGQDVALRCDPISGHVSLYWYRQALGQGPEFLTYFNYEAQQDKSGLPNDRFSAERPEGSISTLTIQRTEQRDSAMYRCASSPGTGVDQPQHFGDGTRLSIL.

The V call is TRBV19, the J call TRBJ2-1, with 9 bases matching TRBD1. The CDR3 is 16 amino acids. Germline lookup yields CDR1 LNHDA and CDR2 SQIVND (reference sequence). The V and J ends lost 6 bases and 0 bases, in that order; junction bases with no gene match: 6. CDR3 coding DNA: TGTGCCAGTAGCCCGGACAGGGGATTCTCCTACAATGAGCAGTTCTTC. It translates to CASSPDRGFSYNEQFF.

This chain uses TRBV11-2 with TRBJ1-4; TRBD1 aligns across 8 bases. Per germline, CDR1 SGHAT and CDR2 FQNNGV. The trim removed 5 bases at V and 5 bases at J, leaving 7 bases unmatched. The CDR3 length is 15 residues. CDR3 nucleotide sequence: TGTGCCAGCAGCGATACCAGACAGGGGAATGAAAAACTGTTTTTT. Translation: CASSDTRQGNEKLFF. The full variable domain, rest sourced from reference TRBV11-2 and TRBJ1-4, is EAGVAQSPRYKIIEKRQSVAFWCNPISGHATLYWYQQILGQGPKLLIQFQNNGVVDDSQLPKDRFSAERLKGVDSTLKIQPAKLEDSAVYLCASSDTRQGNEKLFFGSGTQLSVL.

This clone appeared once. The chain employs TRBV7-2 and TRBJ2-5; no reliable D call. V lost 4 bases to trimming and J lost 2 bases, with 20 bases between them. This CDR3 has 17 amino acids. Germline V lookup: CDR1 SGHTA, CDR2 FQGNSA. The CDR3 reads CASSYLVRKSDQETQYF. CDR3 DNA sequence: TGTGCCAGCAGCTATCTAGTCCGAAAGAGCGATCAAGAGACCCAGTACTTC. The full variable domain, completed using reference TRBV7-2 and TRBJ2-5, is GAGVSQSPSNKVTEKGKDVELRCDPISGHTALYWYRQSLGQGLEFLIYFQGNSAPDKSGLPSDRFSAERTGGSVSTLTIQRTQQEDSAVYLCASSYLVRKSDQETQYFGPGTRLLVL.

The rearrangement joins TRBV5-4 to TRBJ2-7; perhaps TRBD1 as D (6 bases). Germline assignment: CDR1 SGHNT and CDR2 YYREEE (reference sequence). This CDR3 comprises 15 residues. Trimming stripped 0 bases from V and 2 bases from J, with 12 bases between. The CDR3 reads CASSLEWQGTYEQYF. In DNA form, the CDR3 reads TGTGCCAGCAGCTTGGAGTGGCAGGGGACCTACGAGCAGTACTTC.